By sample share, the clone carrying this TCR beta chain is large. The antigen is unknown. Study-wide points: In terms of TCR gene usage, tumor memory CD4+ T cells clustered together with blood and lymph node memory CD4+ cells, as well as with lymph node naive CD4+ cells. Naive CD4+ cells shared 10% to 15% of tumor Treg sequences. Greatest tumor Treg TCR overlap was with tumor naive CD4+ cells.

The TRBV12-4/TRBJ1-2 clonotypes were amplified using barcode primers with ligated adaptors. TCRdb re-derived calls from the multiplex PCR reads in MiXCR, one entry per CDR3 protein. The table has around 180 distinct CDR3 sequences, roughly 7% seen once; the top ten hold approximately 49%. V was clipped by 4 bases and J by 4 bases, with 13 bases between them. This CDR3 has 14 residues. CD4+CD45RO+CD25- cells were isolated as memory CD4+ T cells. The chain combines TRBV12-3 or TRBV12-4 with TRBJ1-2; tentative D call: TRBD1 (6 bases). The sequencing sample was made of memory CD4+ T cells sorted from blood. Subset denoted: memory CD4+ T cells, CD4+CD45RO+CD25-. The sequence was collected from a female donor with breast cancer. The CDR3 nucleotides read TGTGCCAGCAGTTCCCCTAGGACAGTCTATGGCTACACCTTC. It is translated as CASSSPRTVYGYTF.